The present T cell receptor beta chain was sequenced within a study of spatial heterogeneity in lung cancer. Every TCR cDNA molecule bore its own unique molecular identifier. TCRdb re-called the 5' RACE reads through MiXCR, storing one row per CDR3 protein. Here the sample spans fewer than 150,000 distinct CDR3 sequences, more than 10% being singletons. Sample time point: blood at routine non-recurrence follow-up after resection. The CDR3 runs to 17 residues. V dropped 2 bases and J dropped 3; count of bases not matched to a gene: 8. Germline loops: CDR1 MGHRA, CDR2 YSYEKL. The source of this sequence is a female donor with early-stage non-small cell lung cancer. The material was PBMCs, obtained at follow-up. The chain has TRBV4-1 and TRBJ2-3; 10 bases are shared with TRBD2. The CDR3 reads CASSQPRAGGPTDTQYF. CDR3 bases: TGCGCCAGCAGCCAACCCAGAGCGGGAGGGCCGACAGATACGCAGTATTTT.